This T cell receptor beta chain derives from a study of blood T cell repertoires in COVID-19. Assay used: immunoSEQ multiplex PCR; TCRdb lists only in-frame clones, some missing. The table includes about 220,000 clones, around 82% detected once. CDR1 is MNHEY and CDR2 is SVGEGT in the germline V gene. V gave up 0 bases and J gave up 0 bases; unmatched junction bases: 10. The CDR3 length is 20 residues. The sequence was collected from a woman aged 25 to 39 who had recovered from COVID-19. The V and J genes are TRBV6-2 or TRBV6-3 and TRBJ2-6, with TRBD1 matching over 8 bases. Sequenced sample: peripheral blood. The CDR3 nucleotides read TGTGCCAGCAGTTACTCGCTCGGACAGGGTTTAAGCTCTGGGGCCAACGTCCTGACTTTC. Translated, it gives CASSYSLGQGLSSGANVLTF.